In its sample, the clone carrying this T cell receptor (beta chain) was seen a few times. The CDR3 is 16 residues long. The ends were cut back, 5 bases at V and 2 bases at J, with 19 bases in the middle. CDR1 and CDR2 from the germline V gene are SGHVS and FNYEAQ. Uncontrolled infection, other autoimmune disease, pregnancy or lactation disqualified patients from enrolment. Diagnoses were made from clinical symptoms, serum measures (thyroxine and TRAb), thyroid ultrasound and orbital computed tomography. These data are taken from a study of T cells in Graves' hyperthyroidism and ophthalmopathy. Study-wide context: At the time of initial diagnosis and before any treatment, peripheral blood was collected.

What was amplified from RNA transcripts were TCR beta CDR3 regions. The HTBI primer set served for first-round RT-PCR of the TCR CDR3. TCRdb processed the multiplex PCR reads anew with MiXCR; each CDR3 protein has one entry. Here the sample spans hundreds of thousands of distinct CDR3 sequences, over 13% being singletons. V is TRBV7-6 and J is TRBJ2-7; weak D call: TRBD2 (5 bases). Specimen: blood. This TCR came from a man aged 50 or older with Graves' ophthalmopathy. CDR3 sequence reads: CASSDDEASNTYEQYF. CDR3 DNA sequence: TGTGCCAGCAGCGACGACGAGGCTAGCAATACCTACGAGCAGTACTTC. The whole variable domain, remainder taken from reference TRBV7-6 and TRBJ2-7, is GAGVSQSPRYKVTKRGQDVALRCDPISGHVSLYWYRQALGQGPEFLTYFNYEAQQDKSGLPNDRFSAERPEGSISTLTIQRTEQRDSAMYRCASSDDEASNTYEQYFGPGTRLTVT.